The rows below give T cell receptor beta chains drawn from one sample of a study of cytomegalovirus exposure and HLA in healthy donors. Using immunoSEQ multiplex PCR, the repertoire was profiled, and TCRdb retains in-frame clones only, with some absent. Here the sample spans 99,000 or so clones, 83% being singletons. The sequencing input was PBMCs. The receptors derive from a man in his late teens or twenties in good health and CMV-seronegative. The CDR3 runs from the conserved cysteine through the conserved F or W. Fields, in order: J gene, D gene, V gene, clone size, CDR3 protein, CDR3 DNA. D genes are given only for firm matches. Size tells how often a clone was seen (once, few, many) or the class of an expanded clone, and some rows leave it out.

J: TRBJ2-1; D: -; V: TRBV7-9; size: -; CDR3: CASSLVGGGNEQFF; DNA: TGTGCCAGCAGCTTAGTTGGGGGCGGGAATGAGCAGTTCTTC
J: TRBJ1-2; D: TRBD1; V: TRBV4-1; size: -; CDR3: CASSQVGQGGGYTF; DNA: TGCGCCAGCAGCCAAGTCGGACAGGGAGGTGGCTACACCTTC
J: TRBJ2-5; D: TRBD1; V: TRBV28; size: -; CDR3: CASRRDRGYETQYF; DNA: TGTGCCAGCAGGCGGGACAGGGGTTACGAGACCCAGTACTTC
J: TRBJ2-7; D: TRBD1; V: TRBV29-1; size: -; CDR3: CSVLGGQRGIYEQYF; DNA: TGCAGCGTTCTTGGGGGACAGAGGGGAATCTACGAGCAGTACTTC
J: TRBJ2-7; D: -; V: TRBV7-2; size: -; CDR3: CASSSQRNTVSYEQYF; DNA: TGTGCCAGCAGCTCACAAAGAAACACAGTCTCCTACGAGCAGTACTTC
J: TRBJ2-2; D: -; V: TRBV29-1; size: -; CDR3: CSARVTENTGELFF; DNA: TGCAGCGCCCGAGTGACAGAGAACACCGGGGAGCTGTTTTTT
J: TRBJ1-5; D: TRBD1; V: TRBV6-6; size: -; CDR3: CASSSRGQVIPQPQHF; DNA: TGTGCCAGCAGTTCTCGCGGACAGGTAATTCCCCAGCCCCAGCATTTT
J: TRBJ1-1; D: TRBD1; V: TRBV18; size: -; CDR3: CASSPSGTGEGEGNTEAFF; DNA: TGTGCCAGCTCACCATCCGGGACAGGGGAAGGTGAAGGGAACACTGAAGCTTTCTTT
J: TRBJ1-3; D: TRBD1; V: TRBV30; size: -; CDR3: CARGDRGPGNTIYF; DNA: TGTGCCCGGGGGGACAGGGGGCCTGGAAACACCATATATTTT
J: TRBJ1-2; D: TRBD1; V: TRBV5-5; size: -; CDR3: CASSFGDRGPSNYGYTF; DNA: TGTGCCAGCAGCTTTGGGGACAGGGGGCCTTCTAACTATGGCTACACCTTC
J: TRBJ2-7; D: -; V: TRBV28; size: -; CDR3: CASRTLTSEQYF; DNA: TGTGCCAGCAGGACCCTCACTAGCGAGCAGTACTTC
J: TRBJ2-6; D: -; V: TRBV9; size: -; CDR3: CASSGEGTPISGANVLTF; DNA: TGTGCCAGCAGCGGGGAGGGGACACCGATCTCTGGGGCCAACGTCCTGACTTTC
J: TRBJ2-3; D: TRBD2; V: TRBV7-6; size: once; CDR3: CASSSGLARDTQYF; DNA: TGTGCCAGCAGCTCGGGACTAGCTAGAGATACGCAGTATTTT
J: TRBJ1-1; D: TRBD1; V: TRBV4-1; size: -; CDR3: CASSHGTGLENTEAFF; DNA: TGCGCCAGCAGCCACGGGACAGGACTAGAGAACACTGAAGCTTTCTTT
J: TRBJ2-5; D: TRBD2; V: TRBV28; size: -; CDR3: CASSPAGLWLAGETERQETQYF; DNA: TGTGCCAGCAGTCCTGCAGGCCTGTGGCTAGCGGGAGAGACGGAAAGGCAAGAGACCCAGTACTTC
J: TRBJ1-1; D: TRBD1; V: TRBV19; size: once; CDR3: CASSIPYGGQGMNTEAFF; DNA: TGTGCCAGTAGTATACCATACGGGGGACAGGGAATGAACACTGAAGCTTTCTTT
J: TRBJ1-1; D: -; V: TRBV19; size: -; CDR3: CASSPGEIDTEAFF; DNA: TGTGCCAGTAGCCCGGGTGAAATTGACACTGAAGCTTTCTTT
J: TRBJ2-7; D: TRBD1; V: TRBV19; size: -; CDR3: CASSMTGGRIYEQYF; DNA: TGTGCCAGTAGTATGACAGGGGGCCGCATTTACGAGCAGTACTTC
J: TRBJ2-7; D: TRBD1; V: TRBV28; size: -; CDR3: CASSLGQGAYEQYF; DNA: TGTGCCAGCAGTCTAGGACAGGGTGCCTACGAGCAGTACTTC
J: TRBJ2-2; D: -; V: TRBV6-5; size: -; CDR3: CASSRVGRTGELFF; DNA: TGTGCCAGCAGCAGGGTGGGTAGGACCGGGGAGCTGTTTTTT
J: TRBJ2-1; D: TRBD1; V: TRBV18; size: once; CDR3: CASSPWDSSTNNEQFF; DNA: TGTGCCAGCTCACCTTGGGACAGTTCTACTAACAATGAGCAGTTCTTC
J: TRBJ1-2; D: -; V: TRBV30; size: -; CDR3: CAWTGFGGYTF; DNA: TGTGCCTGGACGGGGTTCGGTGGCTACACCTTC
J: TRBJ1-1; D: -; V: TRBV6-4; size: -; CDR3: CASSESSLNTEAFF; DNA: TGTGCCAGCAGTGAATCCTCCTTGAACACTGAAGCTTTCTTT
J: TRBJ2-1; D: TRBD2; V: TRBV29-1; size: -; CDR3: CSVVGTSGDNEQFF; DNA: TGCAGCGTAGTCGGGACTAGCGGGGACAATGAGCAGTTCTTC
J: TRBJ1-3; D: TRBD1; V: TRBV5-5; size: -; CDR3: CASSATPGQGYGNTIYF; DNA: TGTGCCAGCAGCGCAACCCCGGGACAGGGGTATGGAAACACCATATATTTT
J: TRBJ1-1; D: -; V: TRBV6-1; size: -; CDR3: CASIRPRGSTEAFF; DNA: TGTGCCAGCATCCGTCCTAGGGGGAGCACTGAAGCTTTCTTT
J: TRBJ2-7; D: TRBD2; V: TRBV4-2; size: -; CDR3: CASRLGLAETYEQYF; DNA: TGTGCCAGCAGACTAGGACTAGCGGAAACCTACGAGCAGTACTTC
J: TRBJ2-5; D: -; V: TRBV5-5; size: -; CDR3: CASDRGQETQYF; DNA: TGTGCCAGCGATAGGGGCCAAGAGACCCAGTACTTC
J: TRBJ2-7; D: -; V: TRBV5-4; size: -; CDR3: CASSLRGGEYEQYF; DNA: TGTGCCAGCAGCTTAAGAGGTGGAGAATACGAGCAGTACTTC
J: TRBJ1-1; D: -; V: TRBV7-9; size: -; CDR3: CASSLGWQGGTEAFF; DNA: TGTGCCAGCAGCCTGGGGTGGCAGGGCGGCACTGAAGCTTTCTTT
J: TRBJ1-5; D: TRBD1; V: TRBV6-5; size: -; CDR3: CASSFGGGENQPQHF; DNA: TGTGCCAGCAGTTTTGGAGGGGGCGAGAATCAGCCCCAGCATTTT
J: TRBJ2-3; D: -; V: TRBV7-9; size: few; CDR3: CASSSRATGSTDTQYF; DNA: TGTGCCAGCAGCTCGAGGGCCACGGGGAGCACAGATACGCAGTATTTT
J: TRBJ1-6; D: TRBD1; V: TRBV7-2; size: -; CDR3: CASSPTGAGAYNSPLHF; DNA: TGTGCCAGCAGCCCCACAGGGGCCGGGGCCTATAATTCACCCCTCCACTTT
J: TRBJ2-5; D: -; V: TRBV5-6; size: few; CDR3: CASSLVLEETQYF; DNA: TGTGCCAGCAGCTTAGTTCTTGAGGAGACCCAGTACTTC
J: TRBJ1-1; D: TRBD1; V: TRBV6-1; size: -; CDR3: CASSEGRGLGTEAFF; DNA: TGTGCCAGCAGTGAAGGGAGGGGGCTGGGCACTGAAGCTTTCTTT
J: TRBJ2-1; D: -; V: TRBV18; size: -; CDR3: CASSLPRGGGEQFF; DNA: TGTGCCAGCTCACTACCACGGGGAGGGGGAGAGCAGTTCTTC
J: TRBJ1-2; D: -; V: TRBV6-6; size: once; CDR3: CASSRSRTGDYGYTF; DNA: TGTGCCAGCAGTCGCTCCAGGACGGGGGACTATGGCTACACCTTC
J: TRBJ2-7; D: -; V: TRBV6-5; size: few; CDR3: CASSYRDNSYEQYF; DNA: TGTGCCAGCAGTTACCGGGACAACTCCTACGAGCAGTACTTC
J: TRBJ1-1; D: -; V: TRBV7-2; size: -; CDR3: CASSIPLRNTEAFF; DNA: TGTGCCAGCAGCATACCCTTGCGTAACACTGAAGCTTTCTTT
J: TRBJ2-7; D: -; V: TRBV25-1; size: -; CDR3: CASSEYTLQGSYEQYF; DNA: TGTGCCAGCAGTGAATATACCCTACAGGGTTCCTACGAGCAGTACTTC
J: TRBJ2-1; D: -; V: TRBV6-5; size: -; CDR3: CASSYSILNLIEQFF; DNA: TGTGCCAGCAGTTACTCGATACTTAATTTGATTGAGCAGTTCTTC
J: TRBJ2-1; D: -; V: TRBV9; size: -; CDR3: CASSVGEGGSYNEQFF; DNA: TGTGCCAGCAGCGTAGGCGAGGGGGGGTCCTACAATGAGCAGTTCTTC
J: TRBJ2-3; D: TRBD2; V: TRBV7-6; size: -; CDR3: CASSLEAGGKTDTQYF; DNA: TGTGCCAGCAGCTTAGAAGCGGGAGGGAAGACAGATACGCAGTATTTT
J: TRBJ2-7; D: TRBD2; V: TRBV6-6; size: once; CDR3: CASSFHEAGEYEQYF; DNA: TGTGCCAGCAGTTTCCACGAAGCGGGAGAGTACGAGCAGTACTTC
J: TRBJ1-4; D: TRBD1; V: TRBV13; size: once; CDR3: CASTPRQGIGEELFF; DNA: TGTGCCAGCACCCCCCGACAGGGGATAGGGGAAGAACTGTTTTTT
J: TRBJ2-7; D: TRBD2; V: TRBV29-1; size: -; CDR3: CSVGAGATYEQYF; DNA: TGCAGCGTTGGGGCGGGAGCCACCTACGAGCAGTACTTC
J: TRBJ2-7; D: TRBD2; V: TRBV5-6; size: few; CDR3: CASSFGEGYEQYF; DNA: TGTGCCAGCAGCTTCGGGGAGGGCTACGAGCAGTACTTC
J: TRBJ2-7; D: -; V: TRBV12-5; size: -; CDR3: CASGLLGEQYF; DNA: TGTGCTAGTGGTTTGCTCGGGGAGCAGTACTTC
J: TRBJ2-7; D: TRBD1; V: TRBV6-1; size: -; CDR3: CASSVLQGAKPYEQYF; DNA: TGTGCCAGCAGTGTACTACAGGGGGCGAAACCCTACGAGCAGTACTTC
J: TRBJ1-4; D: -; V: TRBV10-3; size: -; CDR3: CAISISATNEKLFF; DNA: TGTGCCATCAGTATCAGTGCAACTAATGAAAAACTGTTTTTT
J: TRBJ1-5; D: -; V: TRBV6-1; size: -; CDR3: CASGGTGNQPQHF; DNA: TGTGCCAGCGGGGGGACGGGGAATCAGCCCCAGCATTTT